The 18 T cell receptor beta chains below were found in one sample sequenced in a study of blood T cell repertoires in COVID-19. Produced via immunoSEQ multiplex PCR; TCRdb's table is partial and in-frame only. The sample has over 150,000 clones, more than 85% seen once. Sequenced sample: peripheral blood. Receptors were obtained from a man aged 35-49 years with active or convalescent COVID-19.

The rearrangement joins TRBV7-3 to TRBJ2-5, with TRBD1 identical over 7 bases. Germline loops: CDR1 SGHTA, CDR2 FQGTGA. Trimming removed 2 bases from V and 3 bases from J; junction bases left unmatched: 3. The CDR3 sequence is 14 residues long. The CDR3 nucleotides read TGTGCCAGCAGCTTAGACAGGGTAGAAGAGACCCAGTACTTC. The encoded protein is CASSLDRVEETQYF.

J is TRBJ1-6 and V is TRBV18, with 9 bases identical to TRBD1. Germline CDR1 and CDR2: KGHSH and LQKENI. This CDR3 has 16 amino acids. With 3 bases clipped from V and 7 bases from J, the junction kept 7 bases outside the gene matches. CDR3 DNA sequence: TGTGCCAGCTCACCGACGGGACAGGGAGGCAATTCACCCCTCCACTTT. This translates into CASSPTGQGGNSPLHF.

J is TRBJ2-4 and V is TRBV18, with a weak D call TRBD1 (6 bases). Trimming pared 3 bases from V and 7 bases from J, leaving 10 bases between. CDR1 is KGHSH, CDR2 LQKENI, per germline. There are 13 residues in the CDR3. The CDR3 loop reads CASSPGQTNIQYF. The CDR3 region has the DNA TGTGCCAGCTCACCTGGACAGACGAACATTCAGTACTTC.

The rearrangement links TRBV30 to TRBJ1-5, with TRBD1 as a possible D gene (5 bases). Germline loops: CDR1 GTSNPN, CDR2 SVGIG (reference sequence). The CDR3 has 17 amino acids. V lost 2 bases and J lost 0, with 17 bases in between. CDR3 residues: CAWSPSRGVSSNQPQHF. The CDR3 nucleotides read TGTGCCTGGAGTCCCTCACGGGGGGTCAGTAGCAATCAGCCCCAGCATTTT.

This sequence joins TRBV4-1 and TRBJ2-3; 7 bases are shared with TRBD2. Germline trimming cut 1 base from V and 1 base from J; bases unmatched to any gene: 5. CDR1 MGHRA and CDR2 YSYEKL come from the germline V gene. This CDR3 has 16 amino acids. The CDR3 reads CASSQAGTTRTDTQYF. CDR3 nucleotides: TGCGCCAGCAGCCAAGCTGGGACTACCCGCACAGATACGCAGTATTTT.

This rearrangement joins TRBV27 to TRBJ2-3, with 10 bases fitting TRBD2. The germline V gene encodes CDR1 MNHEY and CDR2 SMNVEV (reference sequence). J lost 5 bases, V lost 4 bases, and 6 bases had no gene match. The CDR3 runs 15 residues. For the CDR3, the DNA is TGTGCCAGCAGTTATACTAGCGGGGCGGGAGATACGCAGTATTTT. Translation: CASSYTSGAGDTQYF.

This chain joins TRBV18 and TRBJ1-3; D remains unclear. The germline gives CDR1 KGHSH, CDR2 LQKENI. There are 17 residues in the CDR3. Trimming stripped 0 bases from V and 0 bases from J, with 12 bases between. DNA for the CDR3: TGTGCCAGCTCACCACCGAGCACTGCGGTCTCTGGAAACACCATATATTTT. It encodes CASSPPSTAVSGNTIYF.

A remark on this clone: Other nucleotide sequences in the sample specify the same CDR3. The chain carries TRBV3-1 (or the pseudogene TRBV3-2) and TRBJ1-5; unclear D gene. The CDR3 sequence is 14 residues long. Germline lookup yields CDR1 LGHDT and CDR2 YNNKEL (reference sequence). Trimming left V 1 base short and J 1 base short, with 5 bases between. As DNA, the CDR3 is TGTGCCAGCAGCCAAGCGGGGAGCAATCAGCCCCAGCATTTT. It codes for CASSQAGSNQPQHF.

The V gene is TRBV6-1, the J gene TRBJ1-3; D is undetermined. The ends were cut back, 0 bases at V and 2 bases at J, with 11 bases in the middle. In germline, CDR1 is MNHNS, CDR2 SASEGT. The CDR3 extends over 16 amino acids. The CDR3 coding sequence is TGTGCCAGCAGTGAAGCCCACGGTGAAACTGGAAACACCATATATTTT. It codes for CASSEAHGETGNTIYF.

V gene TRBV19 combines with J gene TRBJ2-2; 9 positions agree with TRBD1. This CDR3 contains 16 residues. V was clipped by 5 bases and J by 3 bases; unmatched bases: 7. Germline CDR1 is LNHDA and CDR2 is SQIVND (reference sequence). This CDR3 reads CASSPRTGADTGELFF. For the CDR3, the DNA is TGTGCCAGTAGTCCCAGGACAGGGGCTGACACCGGGGAGCTGTTTTTT.

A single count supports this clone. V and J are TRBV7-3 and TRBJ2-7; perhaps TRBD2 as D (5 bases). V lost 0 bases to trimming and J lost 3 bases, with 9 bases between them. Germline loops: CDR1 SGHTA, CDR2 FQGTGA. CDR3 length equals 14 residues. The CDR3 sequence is CASSLTEGHYEQYF. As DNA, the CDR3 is TGTGCCAGCAGCTTAACCGAGGGTCACTACGAGCAGTACTTC.

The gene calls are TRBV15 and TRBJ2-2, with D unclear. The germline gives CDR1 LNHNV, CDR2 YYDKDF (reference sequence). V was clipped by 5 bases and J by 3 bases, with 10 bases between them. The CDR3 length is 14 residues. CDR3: CATSSMSDTGELFF. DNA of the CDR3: TGTGCCACCAGCTCTATGTCCGACACCGGGGAGCTGTTTTTT. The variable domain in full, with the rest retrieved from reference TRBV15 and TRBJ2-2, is DAMVIQNPRYQVTQFGKPVTLSCSQTLNHNVMYWYQQKSSQAPKLLFHYYDKDFNNEADTPDNFQSRRPNTSFCFLDIRSPGLGDTAMYLCATSSMSDTGELFFGEGSRLTVL.

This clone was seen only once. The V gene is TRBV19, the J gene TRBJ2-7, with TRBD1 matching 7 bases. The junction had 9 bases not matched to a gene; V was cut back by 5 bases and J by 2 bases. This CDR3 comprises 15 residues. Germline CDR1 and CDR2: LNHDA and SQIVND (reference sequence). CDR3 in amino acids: CASSPGGQRPYEQYF. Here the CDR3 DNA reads TGTGCCAGTAGTCCTGGGGGACAGAGGCCCTACGAGCAGTACTTC. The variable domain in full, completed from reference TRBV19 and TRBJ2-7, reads DGGITQSPKYLFRKEGQNVTLSCEQNLNHDAMYWYRQDPGQGLRLIYYSQIVNDFQKGDIAEGYSVSREKKESFPLTVTSAQKNPTAFYLCASSPGGQRPYEQYFGPGTRLTVT.

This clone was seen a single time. The CDR3 sequence: CASTRDRGEKLFF. Written as DNA, the CDR3 is TGTGCCAGCACCAGGGACAGGGGTGAAAAACTGTTTTTT. The V call is TRBV6-5, the J call TRBJ1-4, with 10 positions matching TRBD1. The germline V gene encodes CDR1 MNHEY and CDR2 SVGAGI. This CDR3 is built from 13 residues. Losses at the gene ends were 7 bases for V and 7 bases for J; bases not matched to a gene: 3.

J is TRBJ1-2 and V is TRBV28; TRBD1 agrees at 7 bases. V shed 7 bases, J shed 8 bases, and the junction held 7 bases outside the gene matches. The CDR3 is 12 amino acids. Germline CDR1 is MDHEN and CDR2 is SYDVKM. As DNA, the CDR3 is TGTGCCAGCATCGAGGGGGCGAAGGGCTACACCTTC. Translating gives CASIEGAKGYTF.

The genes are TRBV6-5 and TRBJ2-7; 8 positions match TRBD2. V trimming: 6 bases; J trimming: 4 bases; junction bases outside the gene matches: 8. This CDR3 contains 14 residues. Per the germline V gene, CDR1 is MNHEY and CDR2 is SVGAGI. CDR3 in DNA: TGTGCCAGCAGGACGGGGGGGCTGAGATACGAGCAGTACTTC. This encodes CASRTGGLRYEQYF.

For the CDR3, the DNA is TGCGCCAGCAGCCCGGAAGGGGAATGGGGCATTCAGTACTTC. Amino acids: CASSPEGEWGIQYF. This rearrangement joins TRBV5-1 to TRBJ2-4, with D possibly TRBD1 on 5 matching bases. Trimming stripped 4 bases from V and 9 bases from J, with 17 bases between. The CDR3 extends over 14 amino acids. Germline assignment: CDR1 SGHRS and CDR2 YFSETQ. The full variable domain, with the rest looked up from reference TRBV5-1 and TRBJ2-4, is KAGVTQTPRYLIKTRGQQVTLSCSPISGHRSVSWYQQTPGQGLQFLFEYFSETQRNKGNFPGRFSGRQFSNSRSEMNVSTLELGDSALYLCASSPEGEWGIQYFGAGTRLSVL.

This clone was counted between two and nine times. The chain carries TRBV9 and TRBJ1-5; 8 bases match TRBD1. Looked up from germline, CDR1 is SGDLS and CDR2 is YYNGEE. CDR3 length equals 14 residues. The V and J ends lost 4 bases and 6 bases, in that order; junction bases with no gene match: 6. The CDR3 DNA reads TGTGCCAGCAGCTCAGGACAGGGAGGTCAGCCCCAGCATTTT. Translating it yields CASSSGQGGQPQHF.